What follows is one T cell receptor (beta chain) and its context. This CDR3 is built from 14 residues. V gave up 1 base and J gave up 5 bases, with 11 bases separating them. The germline gives CDR1 LGHDT, CDR2 YNNKEL (reference sequence). The sample originates from a study of T-cell memory formation after mild COVID-19. Each CDR3 protein is one row after TCRdb ran MiXCR on the 5' RACE reads. Here the sample spans hundreds of thousands of distinct CDR3 sequences, about a fifth being singletons. The chain links TRBV3-1 to TRBJ1-2; perhaps TRBD1 as D (6 bases). Sample: PBMCs or a T cell subset sorted from them (not recorded which). The receptor was derived from an adult woman who had mild COVID-19 (a few samples of this study predate the infection). Cell type and time point are not known. DNA for the CDR3: TGTGCCAGCAGCCAAGCAGGGGAGACATATGGCTACACCTTC. This sequence encodes CASSQAGETYGYTF.